This TCR beta chain was identified during a study of T cells in Graves' hyperthyroidism and ophthalmopathy. Graves' hyperthyroidism qualified as stable when ophthalmopathy did not progress within 18 months. Patients aged 18 to 65 had newly diagnosed hyperthyroidism of under 2 months' duration. The authors obtained PBMCs from around 10 ml of fresh peripheral blood. Researchers amplified the TCR beta CDR3 regions from RNA transcripts. A first-round RT-PCR of the TCR CDR3 used the HTBI primer set. TCRdb redid the calling of the multiplex PCR reads with MiXCR, one entry per CDR3 protein. The sample has 800,000 or so distinct CDR3 sequences, roughly 37% seen once. This clonotype was seen only a few times. Input material: blood. This receptor was obtained from a man aged 18 to 30 with Graves' hyperthyroidism.

The CDR3 sequence: CASSPATGSTEAFF. The CDR3 coding sequence is TGCGCCAGCAGCCCGGCCACAGGATCCACTGAAGCTTTCTTT. The chain recombines TRBV5-1 with TRBJ1-1, with D possibly matching TRBD1 (5 bases). Germline lookup yields CDR1 SGHRS and CDR2 YFSETQ. Deletions cut 4 bases from V and 4 bases from J, with 14 bases between. The CDR3 extends over 14 amino acids.